These T cell receptor beta chains were read from a single sample in a study of blood T cell repertoires in COVID-19. Using immunoSEQ multiplex PCR, the repertoire was profiled, and TCRdb retains in-frame clones only, with some absent. The repertoire has roughly 120,000 clones, around nine tenths of them found once; the top ten carry roughly 2.2%. Specimen: peripheral blood. These receptor sequences come from a woman between 50 and 59 years old with acute or convalescent COVID-19. The CDR3 runs from the conserved cysteine through the conserved F or W. A D gene is named only where the DNA matches it firmly. The listing skips clone size in some rows; elsewhere it reads once, few, many or a size class.

>.|TRBV24-1|TRBJ2-5|TRBD1
TGTGCCACCAGTGACCCCGGGACAGGGGGAGAGACCCAGTACTTC
CATSDPGTGGETQYF
>.|TRBV7-9|TRBJ2-3|TRBD2
TGTGCCAGCAGCCGAAAGAGCGGGACCGTCTGGGATACGCAGTATTTT
CASSRKSGTVWDTQYF
>.|TRBV7-8|TRBJ1-6|.
TGTGCCAGCAGCCGCGGGGAAGGGTCACCCCTCCACTTT
CASSRGEGSPLHF
>.|TRBV11-2|TRBJ1-2|.
TGTGCCAGCAGCTTAGACGGGAGCTATGGCTACACCTTC
CASSLDGSYGYTF
>.|TRBV19|TRBJ2-1|.
TGTGCCAGTAGTCGACGGGAAGCCACCTACAACAATGAGCAGTTCTTC
CASSRREATYNNEQFF
>.|TRBV10-3|TRBJ1-1|.
TGTGCCATCAGTGTGCAGGGGCCCATCAGGCACGAAGCTTTCTTT
CAISVQGPIRHEAFF
>.|TRBV6-6|TRBJ1-1|.
TGTGCCAGCAGCGGGGAGGCGTTTCTCACTGAAGCTTTCTTT
CASSGEAFLTEAFF
>.|TRBV10-3|TRBJ1-3|TRBD1
TGTGCCATCAGTGAGGGGGACAGCTCTGGAAACACCATATATTTT
CAISEGDSSGNTIYF
>.|TRBV19|TRBJ1-5|.
TGTGCCAGTAGTACAGGGGAGGGTGGCAATCAGCCCCAGCATTTT
CASSTGEGGNQPQHF
>.|TRBV3-1/TRBV3-2|TRBJ2-3|TRBD2
TGTGCCAGCAGCCAAGATCTGGGGGGGGACACAGATACGCAGTATTTT
CASSQDLGGDTDTQYF
>.|TRBV27|TRBJ2-7|.
TGTGCCAGCAGCCTGGCAGGGGCTCCTTACGAGCAGTACTTC
CASSLAGAPYEQYF
>.|TRBV30|TRBJ1-5|TRBD1
TGTGCCTGGAGTAGAGGGACAGGGGTGACTAAGCCCCAGCATTTT
CAWSRGTGVTKPQHF
>.|TRBV18|TRBJ2-7|.
TGTGCCAGCTCACCCGCGAATGGGCCGCCTTACGAGCAGTACTTC
CASSPANGPPYEQYF
>.|TRBV25-1|TRBJ2-7|.
TGTGCCAGCAGGGTTGCGGGAATCGGCGAGCAGTACTTC
CASRVAGIGEQYF
>.|TRBV19|TRBJ1-2|.
TGTGCCAGTAGTACCTATCCTTACGGGGGAGCTAACTATGGCTACACCTTC
CASSTYPYGGANYGYTF
>.|TRBV7-2|TRBJ2-5|.
TGTGCCAGCAGCACCCAACAAGGGGTTGAGACCCAGTACTTC
CASSTQQGVETQYF
>.|TRBV29-1|TRBJ2-5|TRBD2
TGCAGCGTTGCGACGGGGGGAGGGTTGGTTTACTTC
CSVATGGGLVYF
>.|TRBV6-1|TRBJ1-5|.
TGTGCCAGCAGTGACCGGGGACATAGCAATCAGCCCCAGCATTTT
CASSDRGHSNQPQHF
>.|TRBV27|TRBJ2-7|.
TGTGCCAGCAGTCCAACTTCGAGCTCCTACGAGCAGTACTTC
CASSPTSSSYEQYF
>.|TRBV24-1|TRBJ2-3|.
TGTGCCACCAGTGATCCCCTAGGAGGTGGGGGCACAGATACGCAGTATTTT
CATSDPLGGGGTDTQYF
>.|TRBV27|TRBJ2-7|TRBD2
TGTGCCAGCAGCTTACTAGCGGCCAGCTACGAGCAGTACTTC
CASSLLAASYEQYF
>.|TRBV2|TRBJ1-1|.
TGTGCCAGCAGTGGACAGCAAAACACTGAAGCTTTCTTT
CASSGQQNTEAFF
>.|TRBV6-2/TRBV6-3|TRBJ1-5|.
TGTGCCAGCAGTGACGGGGGTAGCAATCAGCCCCAGCATTTT
CASSDGGSNQPQHF
>.|TRBV7-9|TRBJ1-2|TRBD1
TGTGCCAGCAGCCCACCCACGACGACAGGGTTCTATGGCTACACCTTC
CASSPPTTTGFYGYTF
>few|TRBV4-2|TRBJ1-5|TRBD1
TGTGCCAGCAGCCAAGAAACGGGACAGGGCAATCAGCCCCAGCATTTT
CASSQETGQGNQPQHF
>once|TRBV29-1|TRBJ2-3|.
TGCAGCGTCGACAGGAGAAGCACAGATACGCAGTATTTT
CSVDRRSTDTQYF
>.|TRBV7-2|TRBJ2-1|.
TGTGCCAGCAGCTTAGCCCCCAACAATGAGCAGTTCTTC
CASSLAPNNEQFF
>.|TRBV7-9|TRBJ2-1|TRBD2
TGTGCCAGCACCTCTAGCGGGGCGATCAATGAGCAGTTCTTC
CASTSSGAINEQFF
>.|TRBV24-1|TRBJ1-1|TRBD1
TGTGCCACCAGTGATGAAAAATCACGAGGTCGACAGGGGAGTACTGAAGCTTTCTTT
CATSDEKSRGRQGSTEAFF
>.|TRBV2|TRBJ2-7|.
TGTGCCAGCAGTCTCCGGACAGATTCCTACGAGCAGTACTTC
CASSLRTDSYEQYF
>.|TRBV9|TRBJ2-1|TRBD1
TGTGCCAGCAGCCCCTTCACCCAGGGGGAAGACAATGAGCAGTTCTTC
CASSPFTQGEDNEQFF
>.|TRBV2|TRBJ1-3|.
TGTGCCAGCAGTGAGCAGTGGGGAAACACCATATATTTT
CASSEQWGNTIYF
>.|TRBV7-8|TRBJ1-2|TRBD1
TGTGCCAGCAGCGCCAGGGGACAGGGAGTTAACTATGGCTACACCTTC
CASSARGQGVNYGYTF
>.|TRBV28|TRBJ2-5|.
TGTGCCAGCAGTGGGGCCCAAGAGACCCAGTACTTC
CASSGAQETQYF
>.|TRBV5-6|TRBJ2-5|TRBD2
TGTGCCAGCAGCTTACCGGGACTAGCGGGGAGGGAGACCCAGTACTTC
CASSLPGLAGRETQYF
>.|TRBV12-3/TRBV12-4|TRBJ1-2|.
TGTGCCAGCAGTTTGATTGGACTTGATGGCTACACCTTC
CASSLIGLDGYTF